This T cell receptor beta chain was obtained from a study of blood T cell repertoires in COVID-19. Looking at the study overall: T cells, B-cell-depleted T cells, or PBMCs provided the cDNA or gDNA that served as material.

This clone was found a few times. Germline-derived CDR1 and CDR2 are MNHEY and SMNVEV (reference sequence). With 6 bases clipped from V and 4 bases from J, the junction kept 15 bases outside the gene matches. The CDR3 runs 17 residues. The repertoire was sequenced with immunoSEQ multiplex PCR; TCRdb's copy has only in-frame clones and lacks some. The repertoire consists of 200,000 to 250,000 clones, with about 88% occurring once and the leading ten covering under 3%. Those who participated ranged in age from about 18 to 95 years and resided in about 24 US areas. V is TRBV27 and J is TRBJ2-1; 7 bases are a match to TRBD1. This clonotype originated in a woman between 25 and 40 years old who had recovered from COVID-19. The specimen sequenced was PBMCs or T cells enriched from blood (not recorded which). CDR3 residues: CASSLRLTGTKYNEQFF. The CDR3 nucleotides are TGTGCCAGCAGCCTTCGACTGACAGGGACCAAATACAATGAGCAGTTCTTC.